This entry features one T cell receptor beta chain sequence. Libraries of TCR beta were made from 1.5 to 2.5 micrograms of genomic DNA that came from cryopreserved PBMCs. The table came from immunoSEQ multiplex PCR; TCRdb's copy has only in-frame clones and leaves some out. This sample has around 300,000 clones, with 80% found just once. The data stem from a study of cytotoxic CD8 clonotypes in ibrutinib-treated CLL. The CDR3 has 12 residues. The germline V gene has CDR1 SQVTM and CDR2 ANQGSEA. V lost 2 bases and J lost 6, with 9 bases in between. The receptor was derived from a human donor with chronic lymphocytic leukemia. This chain joins TRBV29-1 and TRBJ2-3; D perhaps matches TRBD2 (6 bases). Sequences were derived from PBMCs, sampled before ibrutinib treatment. This CDR3 reads CSVERETDTQYF. CDR3 coding DNA: TGCAGCGTTGAACGGGAGACTGATACGCAGTATTTT.